This TCR beta chain was recorded in a study of blood T cell repertoires in COVID-19 (dated by TCRdb to 2019 to 2021). Describing the broader study: Samples from collaborators originated in the United States, Italy and Spain and spanned both the acute and convalescent phases of COVID-19. The prospective study material was composed of cDNA or gDNA derived from T cells, B-cell-depleted T cells, or PBMCs. The dataset comprised deeply sampled blood TCRbeta repertoires from subjects exposed to, actively infected with, or recovered from COVID-19. The repertoires were released in a freely available public database intended as a resource for research on the immune response to SARS-CoV-2. Samples were obtained from the ongoing ImmuneRACE study (first 160 participants) and from about 1,300 subjects provided by 6 global collaborators. A de-identified subject ID, COVID-19 status, age in years and sex were almost always included in the sample metadata. Where HLA class I and class II types were available, the types were taken from metadata supplied by the sample provider, not from assay-based typing.

In the prospective study, participants were roughly 18 to 95 years old, resided in 20 to 30 geographic areas of the United States, and were enrolled through a virtual design. In the prospective study, cohorts were assigned on the basis of participant-reported clinical history obtained from a screening survey and a study questionnaire. For ImmuneRACE Cohort 3, a participant was defined as recovered based on two consecutive negative NP/OP PCR tests, clearance by a healthcare professional, or resolution of symptoms. In the prospective study, mobile phlebotomists collected whole blood, serum and a nasopharyngeal or oropharyngeal swab from each participant. Participants in the prospective study had the option to provide additional blood draws and questionnaires over a roughly 2-month period. Prospective study blood samples were shipped either frozen or at room temperature before DNA extraction. The immunoSEQ Assay, a bias-controlled multiplex PCR, was used to amplify TCRbeta CDR3 regions from genomic DNA. Concerning the study's data processing: Nucleated cell counts per sample were estimated from amplification of reference gene primers within the assay. To quantify the absolute abundance of each unique TCRbeta CDR3 rearrangement, sequence reads were collapsed and filtered. For each sample, productive Simpson clonality was calculated as the square root of Simpson's diversity index across productive rearrangements. Entries here come from immuneACCESS through TCRdb and include only in-frame sequences with V and J called. Some clones fail to appear in such tables; in the studies checked, an unresolved V gene covers under half of the shortfall, and the cause of the remainder is unknown. V and J calls and clone size come straight from that table; D and trimming were deduced from the DNA. The sample contains roughly 180,000 clones, roughly 87% of them found a single time. More than 2% of the sample is taken by the ten largest.

General conclusions and limits of the study: The quantity of clinical and demographic metadata differed by source and by participant and was supplied without curation.

Worth noting for this clone: Its antigen remains unidentified. It has no much larger one-base neighbor in the sample; base qualities were not kept.

The receptor's source is a woman in her 30s who had recovered from COVID-19. Sequencing used PBMCs or T cells enriched from blood (not recorded which).

The bases read TGTGCCAGCAGCTTAGCAGGGGGCGGTTTCCCCTACGAGCAGTACTTC. Its protein product is CASSLAGGGFPYEQYF. The rearrangement joined TRBV7-9 to TRBJ2-7; the central 7 bases match TRBD1. The CDR3 runs 16 residues from the cysteine to the phenylalanine. Just CDR3 DNA is preserved here, 48 bases in frame from base 1. Germline trimming amounts to 0 bases on V and 2 bases on J, with 7 as the count of junction bases outside the gene matches. CDR1 and CDR2 are drawn from the germline V gene (reference sequence): SEHNR, FQNEAQ.